This T cell receptor (beta chain) was sequenced for a study of naive and memory T cell subsets. General observations from the study: Over 85% of naive TCR sequences appeared only once, unlike memory subsets. Especially in CD8 cells, naive repertoires contained a few larger clonotypes, possibly CD45RA-re-expressing memory cells.

Two oligonucleotides, mixed equimolar, formed the beta constant-region primer covering TRBC1 and TRBC2. Four rounds of PCR amplified the ligated cDNA using nested alpha and beta constant-region primers plus SP2. MiXCR, applied by TCRdb to the UMI-ligation and nested PCR reads, yields one record per CDR3 protein. This sample has some 82,000 distinct CDR3 sequences, with approximately 9.2% found just once. Many counts were recorded for this clonotype. Its antigen remains unknown. Sequences were obtained from naive CD8+ T cells from blood. The source is a human donor in good health.

This chain's CDR3 is CASSLWTSGSGGSAADTQYF. The CDR3 DNA reads as TGTGCCAGCAGCTTATGGACTAGCGGGAGTGGAGGCTCAGCGGCTGATACGCAGTATTTT. The gene calls are TRBV5-4 and TRBJ2-3, with 13 nucleotides matching TRBD2. Trimming removed 2 bases from V and 6 bases from J; junction bases left unmatched: 18. The CDR3 consists of 20 residues. Germline loops: CDR1 SGHNT, CDR2 YYREEE (reference sequence).